The 32 T cell receptor beta chains presented below share a single source sample, sequenced in a study of OX40 agonist ivuxolimab in advanced cancers. Assay used: immunoSEQ multiplex PCR; TCRdb lists only in-frame clones, some missing. Seen here are tens of thousands of clones, under 90% observed once, and the top ten hold more than 1.2%. The sequencing here drew on CD4+ or CD8+ T cells sorted from blood, taken in a trial of the OX40 agonist ivuxolimab. The receptors were gathered from an adult with an advanced solid tumor such as melanoma, head and neck, liver or kidney cancer.

The V call is TRBV29-1, the J call TRBJ2-2; D is unclear. V lost 7 bases and J 1 base, leaving 7 bases between the germline ends. CDR1 and CDR2 (germline): SQVTM, ANQGSEA. The CDR3 is made up of 12 amino acids. This CDR3 is CSALLNTGELFF. The DNA of the CDR3 is TGCAGCGCCCTCTTGAACACCGGGGAGCTGTTTTTT.

The genes are TRBV19 and TRBJ1-1, with TRBD1 as a possible D gene (5 bases). Trimming shortened V by 4 bases and J by 4 bases, and 16 bases separated the two germline ends. The CDR3 runs to 15 residues. Germline CDR1 reads LNHDA; CDR2 reads SQIVND (reference sequence). The CDR3 DNA reads TGTGCCAGTAGTACTTGGACCGAAGGGGTCACTGAAGCTTTCTTT. Its protein product is CASSTWTEGVTEAFF.

The chain links TRBV4-2 to TRBJ2-2; 9 bases fit TRBD2. Trimming at V came to 0 bases and at J to 7 bases, leaving 9 bases not matched to a gene. The CDR3 sequence is 17 residues long. CDR1 is LGHNA, CDR2 YNFKEQ, per germline. The CDR3 spells CASSQDRAGGRGGELFF. For the CDR3, the DNA is TGTGCCAGCAGCCAAGATCGAGCGGGGGGACGCGGCGGGGAGCTGTTTTTT.

The V call is TRBV11-3, the J call TRBJ2-7; D is tentatively TRBD1 or TRBD2 (5 bases each). V lost 0 bases and J lost 0, with 9 bases in between. In germline, CDR1 is SGHNT, CDR2 YENEEA. The CDR3 is 15 amino acids. The CDR3 bases are TGTGCCAGCAGCTTAGATAGGGGAGACTCCTACGAGCAGTACTTC. This gives the protein CASSLDRGDSYEQYF. Based on the CDR3 plus reference TRBV11-3 and TRBJ2-7, the full variable domain is EAGVVQSPRYKIIEKKQPVAFWCNPISGHNTLYWYLQNLGQGPELLIRYENEEAVDDSQLPKDRFSAERLKGVDSTLKIQPAELGDSAVYLCASSLDRGDSYEQYFGPGTRLTVT.

The rearrangement joins TRBV5-8 to TRBJ1-3; D uncertain. The CDR3 length is 15 residues. Trimming cost V 2 bases and J 3 bases, with 12 bases left between them. Germline V gives CDR1 SGHTS, CDR2 YDEGEE. CDR3 amino acids: CASSFDGGVGNTIYF. In DNA form, the CDR3 reads TGTGCCAGCAGCTTCGACGGTGGAGTTGGAAACACCATATATTTT.

This chain uses TRBV10-2 with TRBJ1-5, with TRBD1 identical over 10 bases. Losses at the gene ends were 8 bases for V and 4 bases for J; bases not matched to a gene: 5. The CDR3 is 14 amino acids. From germline, CDR1 is WSHSY and CDR2 SAAADI. CDR3 nucleotides: TGCGCCAGCCGGGGACAGGGGCGGAATCAGCCCCAGCATTTT. Its protein product is CASRGQGRNQPQHF.

This clone was detected a few times. The genes are TRBV4-3 and TRBJ1-5; unclear D gene. This CDR3 is 14 amino acids long. Trimming left V 0 bases short and J 5 bases short, with 8 bases between. CDR1 and CDR2 (germline): LGHNA, YSLEER. The CDR3: CASSQEFPDQPQHF. CDR3 nucleotides: TGCGCCAGCAGCCAAGAGTTTCCTGATCAGCCCCAGCATTTT.

This chain links TRBV5-1 with TRBJ1-2, with D perhaps TRBD1 (6 bases). The V gene lost 0 bases and the J gene lost 6 bases, with 12 bases spanning the gap. This CDR3 spans 14 amino acids. The germline V gene has CDR1 SGHRS and CDR2 YFSETQ. The CDR3 DNA sequence: TGCGCCAGCAGCTTGGACAGGGCGGGAGATGGCTACACCTTC. Translation: CASSLDRAGDGYTF.

In this sample, this clone turned up once. The chain is built from TRBV7-9 and TRBJ2-7, with 9 bases identical to TRBD2. CDR3 size: 13 residues. The trim removed 5 bases at V and 3 bases at J, leaving 2 bases unmatched. The germline V gene encodes CDR1 SEHNR and CDR2 FQNEAQ (reference sequence). CDR3 loop: CASSATSGYEQYF. CDR3 DNA sequence: TGTGCCAGCAGCGCGACTAGCGGCTACGAGCAGTACTTC. Using reference TRBV7-9 and TRBJ2-7 for the parts outside the CDR3, the full variable domain is DTGVSQNPRHKITKRGQNVTFRCDPISEHNRLYWYRQTLGQGPEFLTYFQNEAQLEKSRLLSDRFSAERPKGSFSTLEIQRTEQGDSAMYLCASSATSGYEQYFGPGTRLTVT.

In its sample, this clone was seen a few times. The chain combines TRBV29-1 with TRBJ1-2, with 7 bases lining up with TRBD1. In germline, CDR1 is SQVTM, CDR2 ANQGSEA. The CDR3 extends over 14 amino acids. Trimming took 7 bases from V and 6 from J; bases not matched to a gene: 14. The CDR3 sequence is CSAIPSGQGDGYTF. For the CDR3, the DNA is TGCAGCGCTATCCCCTCTGGGCAGGGGGATGGCTACACCTTC.

J is TRBJ1-1 and V is TRBV2; D not resolved. Germline CDR1 is SNHLY and CDR2 is FYNNEI. Trimming pared 2 bases from V and 8 bases from J, leaving 12 bases between. CDR3 length: 13 amino acids. In DNA form, the CDR3 reads TGTGCCAGCAGTGAAATGGGATTAGCCGAAGCTTTCTTT. This encodes CASSEMGLAEAFF.

The rearrangement uses TRBV29-1 and TRBJ1-1; unclear D gene. The CDR3 is 15 amino acids. V was trimmed by 4 bases and J by 4 bases, leaving 19 bases between them. Germline CDR1 is SQVTM and CDR2 is ANQGSEA. The CDR3 reads CSVVETDVSLTEAFF. The CDR3 DNA follows: TGCAGCGTTGTTGAGACCGATGTTTCCCTCACTGAAGCTTTCTTT.

The J gene is TRBJ2-3, the V gene TRBV4-1; D perhaps matches TRBD2 (5 bases). CDR3 length equals 16 residues. Between the trimmed V and J ends, which lost 4 bases and 0 bases, there was a span of 14 bases. CDR1 and CDR2 from the germline V gene are MGHRA and YSYEKL. The CDR3 bases are TGCGCCAGCAGCCGATTACTAGTGGGAAGCACAGATACGCAGTATTTT. This codes for CASSRLLVGSTDTQYF.

V usage is TRBV2 and J usage is TRBJ2-4, with TRBD2 as a possible D gene (6 bases). The CDR3 runs 14 residues. Germline CDR1 SNHLY, CDR2 FYNNEI. Trimming shortened V by 1 base and J by 6 bases, and 10 bases separated the two germline ends. The CDR3 nucleotides read TGTGCCAGCAGTGAAGTTGGGAGGATAAACATTCAGTACTTC. Translating it yields CASSEVGRINIQYF.

This clone is medium-sized (0.01 to 0.1%) within its sample. This chain links TRBV5-4 with TRBJ2-7, with 7 positions matching TRBD1. With V trimmed by 4 bases and J by 6 bases, 13 bases remained unmatched. CDR1 is SGHNT and CDR2 is YYREEE in the germline V gene (reference sequence). The length of the CDR3 is 15 residues. CDR3 protein: CASSRGDRELFEQYF. The DNA of the CDR3 is TGTGCCAGCAGCCGAGGAGACAGGGAACTTTTCGAGCAGTACTTC.

The chain recombines TRBV27 with TRBJ1-1; D is undetermined. The CDR3 is 18 amino acids. V was pared by 1 base and J by 0 bases, with 18 bases between. Germline CDR1 is MNHEY and CDR2 is SMNVEV (reference sequence). CDR3 loop: CASSLWAGGNRMNTEAFF. In DNA, the CDR3 is TGTGCCAGCAGTTTATGGGCAGGCGGAAATAGGATGAACACTGAAGCTTTCTTT.

V gene TRBV7-2 combines with J gene TRBJ1-2, with 8 bases identical to TRBD1. Germline CDR1 reads SGHTA; CDR2 reads FQGNSA. The CDR3 sequence is 16 residues long. The V gene end was trimmed by 5 bases and the J gene end by 6 bases; junction bases not matched to a gene: 14. DNA for the CDR3: TGTGCCAGCAGCCCGCGGACAGGGCCTAAGGGGGATGGCTACACCTTC. It specifies CASSPRTGPKGDGYTF.

The V call is TRBV2, the J call TRBJ2-7; a possible D gene is TRBD1 (6 bases). From germline, CDR1 is SNHLY and CDR2 FYNNEI. The V end was cut by 1 base, the J end by 1 base, with 8 bases between. The CDR3 covers 14 residues. This CDR3 reads CASSEGGQSYEQYF. DNA for the CDR3: TGTGCCAGCAGTGAAGGCGGACAGTCCTACGAGCAGTACTTC.

This clone has only a few counts. The V and J genes are TRBV5-1 and TRBJ2-3, with D perhaps TRBD2 (5 bases). CDR1 is SGHRS, CDR2 YFSETQ, per germline. Trimming took off 0 bases at V and 5 bases at J, with 16 bases between the two ends. The CDR3 runs 16 residues. The CDR3 bases are TGCGCCAGCAGCTTGGAAAGCGTGACCGAGGGAGATACGCAGTATTTT. Amino acids: CASSLESVTEGDTQYF.

To note about this clone: Other DNA sequences in this specimen translate into the identical CDR3. V usage is TRBV19 and J usage is TRBJ2-7, with D perhaps TRBD1 or TRBD2 (7 bases each). In germline, CDR1 is LNHDA, CDR2 SQIVND (reference sequence). The CDR3 totals 15 residues. Trimming took 3 bases from V and 6 from J, leaving 18 bases between them. Here the CDR3 DNA reads TGTGCCAGTAGTATGGGGACAGCGGGGCCCGGCGAGCAGTACTTC. Protein sequence: CASSMGTAGPGEQYF.

V gene TRBV5-4 combines with J gene TRBJ1-4; D is possibly TRBD1 (6 bases). V was trimmed by 0 bases and J by 4 bases, leaving 7 bases between them. CDR3 length: 14 amino acids. Per germline, CDR1 SGHNT and CDR2 YYREEE (reference sequence). The CDR3 DNA reads TGTGCCAGCAGCTTGGAGGGGGATAATGAAAAACTGTTTTTT. As protein: CASSLEGDNEKLFF.

This chain joins TRBV5-1 and TRBJ1-1; 7 positions agree with TRBD1. V trimming: 0 bases; J trimming: 6 bases; junction bases outside the gene matches: 11. The CDR3 has 16 amino acids. In germline, CDR1 is SGHRS, CDR2 YFSETQ. The CDR3 protein is CASSLALRGQEPEAFF. The DNA of the CDR3 is TGCGCCAGCAGCTTGGCCTTAAGAGGACAGGAGCCTGAAGCTTTCTTT.

The chain has TRBV25-1 and TRBJ2-1; D uncertain. The CDR3 totals 11 residues. Germline V CDR1 and CDR2: MGHDK, SYGVNS. V was trimmed by 5 bases and J by 7 bases, leaving 6 bases between them. CDR3: CASSRTNEQFF. CDR3 DNA: TGTGCCAGCAGTCGAACGAATGAGCAGTTCTTC.

V gene TRBV7-6 combines with J gene TRBJ2-5; tentatively, D is TRBD2 (6 bases). V was cut by 1 base and J by 9 bases, with 27 bases left in between. The CDR3 runs to 18 residues. Germline V gene data show CDR1 as SGHVS and CDR2 as FNYEAQ. CDR3 sequence: CASSLGVTARGRGGAQYF. The CDR3 DNA reads as TGTGCCAGCAGCTTAGGGGTAACAGCAAGGGGTCGAGGAGGGGCCCAGTACTTC.

The chain carries TRBV10-3 and TRBJ1-5; 9 bases line up with TRBD1. The CDR3 runs to 13 residues. Looked up from germline, CDR1 is ENHRY and CDR2 is SYGVKD. The V gene end was trimmed by 7 bases and the J gene end by 4 bases; junction bases not matched to a gene: 2. CDR3 protein: CAIKGTGNQPQHF. For the CDR3, the DNA is TGTGCCATCAAAGGGACAGGGAATCAGCCCCAGCATTTT.

This sequence joins TRBV11-1 and TRBJ2-5, with TRBD2 matching 7 bases. CDR1 and CDR2 from the germline V gene are SGHAT and FQDESV (reference sequence). V was clipped by 4 bases and J by 0 bases; unmatched bases: 8. The CDR3 covers 16 residues. The CDR3 bases are TGTGCCAGCAGCTCAAGGACTAGTAGGTACCAAGAGACCCAGTACTTC. Its protein product is CASSSRTSRYQETQYF.

CDR3 protein: CASSLEGTYNEQFF. CDR3 bases: TGTGCCAGCAGCTTAGAGGGTACGTACAATGAGCAGTTCTTC. J is TRBJ2-1 and V is TRBV11-3; D ambiguous. The germline gives CDR1 SGHNT, CDR2 YENEEA. The CDR3 totals 14 residues. V lost 0 bases to trimming and J lost 4 bases, with 7 bases between them.

This chain joins TRBV14 and TRBJ1-6; D perhaps matches TRBD1 (5 bases). The CDR3 length is 16 residues. V dropped 3 bases and J dropped 7 bases, with 16 bases sitting between them. Germline V gene sequence: CDR1 SGHDN, CDR2 FVKESK. The CDR3 DNA sequence: TGTGCCAGCAGCCAGGCTACCGGGGGGAGAAATTCACCCCTCCACTTT. This encodes CASSQATGGRNSPLHF. The full variable domain, rest sourced from reference TRBV14 and TRBJ1-6, is EAGVTQFPSHSVIEKGQTVTLRCDPISGHDNLYWYRRVMGKEIKFLLHFVKESKQDESGMPNNRFLAERTGGTYSTLKVQPAELEDSGVYFCASSQATGGRNSPLHFGNGTRLTVT.

V is TRBV6-5 and J is TRBJ2-6, with 10 bases matching TRBD1. Germline lookup yields CDR1 MNHEY and CDR2 SVGAGI. With V trimmed by 10 bases and J by 1 base, 4 bases remained unmatched. The CDR3 is 15 amino acids. Here the CDR3 reads CATQDRGSGANVLTF. The CDR3 DNA is TGTGCCACCCAGGACAGGGGGTCTGGGGCCAACGTCCTGACTTTC.

Within the sample, this clone is medium-sized. The chain employs TRBV6-1 and TRBJ1-1; 7 bases match TRBD1. The CDR3 has 14 amino acids. V was clipped by 0 bases and J by 7 bases; unmatched bases: 5. Germline V gene data show CDR1 as MNHNS and CDR2 as SASEGT. DNA of the CDR3: TGTGCCAGCAGTGAAGCGGGACAGTTCCGTGAAGCTTTCTTT. It translates to CASSEAGQFREAFF.

The J gene is TRBJ2-5, the V gene TRBV28; D is uncertain. There are 12 residues in the CDR3. Germline loops: CDR1 MDHEN, CDR2 SYDVKM. V was shortened by 3 bases and J by 7 bases, with 9 bases between the two germline ends. CDR3 amino acids: CASSLGKGTQYF. DNA of the CDR3: TGTGCCAGCAGTTTGGGGAAGGGGACCCAGTACTTC.

The chain combines TRBV6-6 with TRBJ1-2; 8 bases fit TRBD1. Losses at the gene ends were 2 bases for V and 0 bases for J; bases not matched to a gene: 2. Germline V CDR1 and CDR2: MNHNY, SVGAGI (reference sequence). The CDR3 loop spans 15 amino acids. This CDR3 reads CASSYGGQANYGYTF. CDR3 in DNA: TGTGCCAGCAGTTACGGGGGACAGGCTAACTATGGCTACACCTTC.